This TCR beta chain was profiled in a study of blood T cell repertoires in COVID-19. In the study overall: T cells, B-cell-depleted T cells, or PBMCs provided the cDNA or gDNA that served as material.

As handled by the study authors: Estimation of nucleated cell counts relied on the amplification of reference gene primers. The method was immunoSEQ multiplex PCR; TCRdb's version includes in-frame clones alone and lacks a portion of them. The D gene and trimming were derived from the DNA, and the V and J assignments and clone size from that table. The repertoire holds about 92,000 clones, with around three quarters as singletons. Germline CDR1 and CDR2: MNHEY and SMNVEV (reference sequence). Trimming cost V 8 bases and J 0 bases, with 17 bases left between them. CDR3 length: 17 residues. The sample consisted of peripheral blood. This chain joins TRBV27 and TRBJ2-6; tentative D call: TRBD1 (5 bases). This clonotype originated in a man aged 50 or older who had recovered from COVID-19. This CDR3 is CASRRKGKGSGANVLTF. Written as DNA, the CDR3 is TGTGCCAGCCGTCGGAAGGGGAAGGGCTCTGGGGCCAACGTCCTGACTTTC.